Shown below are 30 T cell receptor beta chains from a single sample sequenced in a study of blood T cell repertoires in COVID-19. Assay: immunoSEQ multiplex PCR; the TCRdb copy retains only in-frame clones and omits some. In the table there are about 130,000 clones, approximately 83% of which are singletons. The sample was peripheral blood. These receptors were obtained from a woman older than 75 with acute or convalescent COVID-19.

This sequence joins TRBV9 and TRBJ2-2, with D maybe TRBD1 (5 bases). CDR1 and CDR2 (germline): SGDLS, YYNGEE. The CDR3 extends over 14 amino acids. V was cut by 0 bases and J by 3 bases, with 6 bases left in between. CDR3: CASSVVGHTGELFF. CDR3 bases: TGTGCCAGCAGCGTAGTGGGGCACACCGGGGAGCTGTTTTTT.

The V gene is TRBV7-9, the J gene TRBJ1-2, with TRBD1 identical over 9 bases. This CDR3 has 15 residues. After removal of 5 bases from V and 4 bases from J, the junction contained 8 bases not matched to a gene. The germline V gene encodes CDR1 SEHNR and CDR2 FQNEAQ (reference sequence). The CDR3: CASSPKGQGFYGYTF. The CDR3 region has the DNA TGTGCCAGCAGCCCCAAGGGACAGGGTTTCTATGGCTACACCTTC.

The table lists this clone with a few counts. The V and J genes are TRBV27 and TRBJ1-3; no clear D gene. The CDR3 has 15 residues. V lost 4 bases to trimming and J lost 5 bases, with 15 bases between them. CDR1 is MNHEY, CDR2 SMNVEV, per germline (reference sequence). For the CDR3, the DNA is TGTGCCAGCAGTTCCTTCCCCCCTAATAGAAACACCATATATTTT. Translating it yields CASSSFPPNRNTIYF.

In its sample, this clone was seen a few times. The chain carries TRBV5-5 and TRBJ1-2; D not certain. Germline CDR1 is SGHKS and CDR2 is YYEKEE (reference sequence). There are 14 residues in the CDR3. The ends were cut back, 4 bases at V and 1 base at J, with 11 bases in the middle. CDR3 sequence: CASSREVHNYGYTF. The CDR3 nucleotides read TGTGCCAGCAGCCGTGAGGTTCATAACTATGGCTACACCTTC.

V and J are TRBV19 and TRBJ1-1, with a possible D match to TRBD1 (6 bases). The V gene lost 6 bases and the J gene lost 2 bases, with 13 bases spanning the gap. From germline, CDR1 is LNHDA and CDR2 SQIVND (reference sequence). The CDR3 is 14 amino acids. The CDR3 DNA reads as TGTGCCAGTAGCCGCGGACAGTTCAACACTGAAGCTTTCTTT. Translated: CASSRGQFNTEAFF.

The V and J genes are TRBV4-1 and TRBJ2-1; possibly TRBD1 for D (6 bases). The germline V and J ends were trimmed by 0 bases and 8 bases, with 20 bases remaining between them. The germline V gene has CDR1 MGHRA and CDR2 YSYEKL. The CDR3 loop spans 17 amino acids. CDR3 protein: CASSQDGGGHIFDEQFF. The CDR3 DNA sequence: TGCGCCAGCAGCCAAGACGGTGGGGGCCACATCTTCGATGAGCAGTTCTTC.

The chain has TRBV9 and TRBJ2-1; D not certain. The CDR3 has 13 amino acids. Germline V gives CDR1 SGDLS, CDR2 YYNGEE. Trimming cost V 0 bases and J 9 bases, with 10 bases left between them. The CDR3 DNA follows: TGTGCCAGCAGCGTAGTGCAAGCCCCTGAGCAGTTCTTC. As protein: CASSVVQAPEQFF.

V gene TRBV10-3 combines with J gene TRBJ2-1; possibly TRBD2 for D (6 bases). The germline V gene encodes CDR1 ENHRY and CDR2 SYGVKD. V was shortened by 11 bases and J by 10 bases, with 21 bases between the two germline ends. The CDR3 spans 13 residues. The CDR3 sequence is CAVTGTPPEEQFF. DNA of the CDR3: TGTGCCGTCACCGGGACTCCCCCTGAGGAGCAGTTCTTC.

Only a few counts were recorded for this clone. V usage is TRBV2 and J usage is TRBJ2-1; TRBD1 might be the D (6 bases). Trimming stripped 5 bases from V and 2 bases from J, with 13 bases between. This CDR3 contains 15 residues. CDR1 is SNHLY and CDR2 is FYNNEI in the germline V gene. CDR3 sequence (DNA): TGTGCCAGCAGTCCCTTTCGGGACACCTACAATGAGCAGTTCTTC. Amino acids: CASSPFRDTYNEQFF.

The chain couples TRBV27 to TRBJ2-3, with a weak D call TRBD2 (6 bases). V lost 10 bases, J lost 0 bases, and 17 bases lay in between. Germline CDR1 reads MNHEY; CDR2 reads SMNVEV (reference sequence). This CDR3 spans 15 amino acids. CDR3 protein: CATSRGTPSTDTQYF. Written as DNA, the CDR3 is TGTGCCACCTCTCGGGGGACTCCTAGCACAGATACGCAGTATTTT.

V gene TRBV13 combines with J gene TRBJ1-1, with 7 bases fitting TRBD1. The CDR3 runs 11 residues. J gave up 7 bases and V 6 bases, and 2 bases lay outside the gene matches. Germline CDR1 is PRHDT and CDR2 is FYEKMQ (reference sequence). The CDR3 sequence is CASRGQNEAFF. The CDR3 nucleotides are TGTGCCAGCAGGGGACAGAATGAAGCTTTCTTT.

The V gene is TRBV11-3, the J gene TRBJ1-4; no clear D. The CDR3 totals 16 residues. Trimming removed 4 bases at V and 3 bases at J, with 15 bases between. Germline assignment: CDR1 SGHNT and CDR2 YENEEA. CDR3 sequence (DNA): TGTGCCAGCAGCTCGGGGTGGGGAGAAGCTAATGAAAAACTGTTTTTT. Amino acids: CASSSGWGEANEKLFF.

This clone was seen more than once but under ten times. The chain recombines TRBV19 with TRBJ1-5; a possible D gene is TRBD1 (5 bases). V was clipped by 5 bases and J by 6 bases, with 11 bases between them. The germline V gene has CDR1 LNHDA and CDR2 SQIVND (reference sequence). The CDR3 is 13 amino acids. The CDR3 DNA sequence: TGTGCCAGTAGTTGGAGGGGCGGTCAGCCCCAGCATTTT. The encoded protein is CASSWRGGQPQHF.

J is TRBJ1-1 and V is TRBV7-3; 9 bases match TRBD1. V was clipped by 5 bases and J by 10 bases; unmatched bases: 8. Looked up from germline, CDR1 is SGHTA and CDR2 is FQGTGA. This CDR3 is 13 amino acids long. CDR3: CASSPGQGEIAFF. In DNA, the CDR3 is TGTGCCAGCAGCCCGGGACAGGGAGAGATAGCTTTCTTT.

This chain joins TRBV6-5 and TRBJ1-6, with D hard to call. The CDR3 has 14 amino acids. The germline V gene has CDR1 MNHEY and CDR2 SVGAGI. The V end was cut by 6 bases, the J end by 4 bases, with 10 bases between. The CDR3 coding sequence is TGTGCCAGCAGACCCCTCCAGTATAATTCACCCCTCCACTTT. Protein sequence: CASRPLQYNSPLHF.

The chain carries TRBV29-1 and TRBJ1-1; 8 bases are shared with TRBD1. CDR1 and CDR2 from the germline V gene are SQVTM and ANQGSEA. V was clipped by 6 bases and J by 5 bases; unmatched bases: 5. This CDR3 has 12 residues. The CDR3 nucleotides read TGCAGCGTATTACAGGGGGGGACTGAAGCTTTCTTT. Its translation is CSVLQGGTEAFF.

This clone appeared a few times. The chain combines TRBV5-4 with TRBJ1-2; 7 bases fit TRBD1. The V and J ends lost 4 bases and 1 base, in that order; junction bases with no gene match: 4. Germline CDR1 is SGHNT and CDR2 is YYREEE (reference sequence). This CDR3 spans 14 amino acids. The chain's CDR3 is CASSPTGRNYGYTF. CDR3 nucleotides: TGTGCCAGCAGCCCGACAGGGCGTAACTATGGCTACACCTTC.

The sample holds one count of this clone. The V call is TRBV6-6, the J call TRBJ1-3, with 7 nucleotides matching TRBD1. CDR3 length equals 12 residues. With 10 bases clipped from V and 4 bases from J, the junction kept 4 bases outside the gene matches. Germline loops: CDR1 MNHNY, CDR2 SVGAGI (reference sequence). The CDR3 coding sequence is TGTGCCACCTCAGGGGGGGGAAACACCATATATTTT. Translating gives CATSGGGNTIYF.

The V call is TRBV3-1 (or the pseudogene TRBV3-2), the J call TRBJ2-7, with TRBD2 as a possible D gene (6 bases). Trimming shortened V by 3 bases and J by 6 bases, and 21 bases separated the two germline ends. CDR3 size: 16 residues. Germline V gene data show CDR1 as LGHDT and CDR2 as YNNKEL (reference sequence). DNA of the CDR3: TGTGCCAGCAGCCAGTGGGTGCGGGGCGTTGAGGGCGAGCAGTACTTC. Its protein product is CASSQWVRGVEGEQYF.

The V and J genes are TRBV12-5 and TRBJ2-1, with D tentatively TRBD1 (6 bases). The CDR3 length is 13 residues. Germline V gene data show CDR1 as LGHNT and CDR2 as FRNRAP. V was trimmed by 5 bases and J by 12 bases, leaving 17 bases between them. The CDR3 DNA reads TGTGCTAGTGGTGGAACAGGGAGAACAGGGCAGTTCTTC. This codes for CASGGTGRTGQFF.

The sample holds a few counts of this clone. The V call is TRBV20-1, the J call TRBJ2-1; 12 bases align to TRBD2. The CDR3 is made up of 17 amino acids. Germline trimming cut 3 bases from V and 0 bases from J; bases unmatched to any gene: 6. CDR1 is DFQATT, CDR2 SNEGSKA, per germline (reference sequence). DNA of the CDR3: TGCAGTGCTAGTACTAGCGGGGGGCCGAGCTCCTACAATGAGCAGTTCTTC. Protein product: CSASTSGGPSSYNEQFF.

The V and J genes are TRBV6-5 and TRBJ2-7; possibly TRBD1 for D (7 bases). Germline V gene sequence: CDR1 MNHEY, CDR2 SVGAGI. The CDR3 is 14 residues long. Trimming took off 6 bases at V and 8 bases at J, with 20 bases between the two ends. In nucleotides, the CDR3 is TGTGCCAGCAGCACGCGGGACAGACCTGAGCAGCAGTACTTC. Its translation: CASSTRDRPEQQYF.

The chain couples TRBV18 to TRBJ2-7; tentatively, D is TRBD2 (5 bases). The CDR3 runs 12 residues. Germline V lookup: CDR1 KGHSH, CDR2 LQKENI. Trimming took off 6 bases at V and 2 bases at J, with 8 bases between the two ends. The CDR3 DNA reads TGTGCCAGCTCCTTCGGGGCCTACGAGCAGTACTTC. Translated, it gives CASSFGAYEQYF.

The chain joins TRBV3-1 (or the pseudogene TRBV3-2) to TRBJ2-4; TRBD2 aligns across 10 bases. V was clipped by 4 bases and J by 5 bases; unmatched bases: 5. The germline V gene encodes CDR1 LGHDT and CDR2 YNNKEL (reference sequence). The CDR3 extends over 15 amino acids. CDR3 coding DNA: TGTGCCAGCAGCCGCTCTAGCGGGGGACAAAACATTCAGTACTTC. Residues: CASSRSSGGQNIQYF.

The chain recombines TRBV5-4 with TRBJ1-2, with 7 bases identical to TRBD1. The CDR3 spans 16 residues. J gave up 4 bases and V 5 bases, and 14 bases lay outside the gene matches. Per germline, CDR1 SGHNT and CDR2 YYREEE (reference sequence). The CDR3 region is CASSSKRTGTFYGYTF. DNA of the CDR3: TGTGCCAGCAGTTCGAAACGGACAGGAACATTCTATGGCTACACCTTC.

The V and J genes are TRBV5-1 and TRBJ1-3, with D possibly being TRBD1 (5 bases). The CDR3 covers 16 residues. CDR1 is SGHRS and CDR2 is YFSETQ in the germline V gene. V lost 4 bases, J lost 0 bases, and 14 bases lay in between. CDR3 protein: CASSRGGVRSGNTIYF. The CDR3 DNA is TGCGCCAGCAGCCGTGGGGGGGTTCGCTCTGGAAACACCATATATTTT.

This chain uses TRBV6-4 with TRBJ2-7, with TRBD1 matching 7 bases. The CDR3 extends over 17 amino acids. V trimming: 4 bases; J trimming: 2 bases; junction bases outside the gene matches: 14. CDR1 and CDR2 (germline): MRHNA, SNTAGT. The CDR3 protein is CASSVASRTGATYEQYF. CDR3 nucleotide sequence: TGTGCCAGCAGTGTCGCATCCCGGACAGGCGCCACCTACGAGCAGTACTTC.

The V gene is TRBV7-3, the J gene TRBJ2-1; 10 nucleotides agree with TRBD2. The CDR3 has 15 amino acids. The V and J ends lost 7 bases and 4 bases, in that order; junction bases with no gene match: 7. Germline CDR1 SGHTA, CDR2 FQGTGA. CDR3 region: CASNIAGGDYNEQFF. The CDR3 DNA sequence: TGTGCCAGCAACATAGCGGGGGGAGATTACAATGAGCAGTTCTTC. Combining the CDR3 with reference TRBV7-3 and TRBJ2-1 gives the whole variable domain GAGVSQTPSNKVTEKGKYVELRCDPISGHTALYWYRQSLGQGPEFLIYFQGTGAADDSGLPNDRFFAVRPEGSVSTLKIQRTERGDSAVYLCASNIAGGDYNEQFFGPGTRLTVL.

The CDR3 bases are TGTGCCAGCAGCGACTTCTATAATTCACCCCTCCACTTT. This codes for CASSDFYNSPLHF. This chain uses TRBV6-5 with TRBJ1-6; D not resolved. The CDR3 consists of 13 residues. The ends were cut back, 6 bases at V and 3 bases at J, with 6 bases in the middle. CDR1 is MNHEY and CDR2 is SVGAGI in the germline V gene.

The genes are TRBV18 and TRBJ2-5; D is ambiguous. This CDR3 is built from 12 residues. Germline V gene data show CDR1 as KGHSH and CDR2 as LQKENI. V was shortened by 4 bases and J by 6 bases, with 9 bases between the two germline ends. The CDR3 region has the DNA TGTGCCAGCTCACTATCAGACAAGACCCAGTACTTC. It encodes CASSLSDKTQYF.